Listed here are 15 T cell receptor beta chains from one sample, sequenced in a study of blood T cell repertoires in COVID-19. Assay used: immunoSEQ multiplex PCR; TCRdb lists only in-frame clones, some missing. The table records about 240,000 clones, about four fifths of them present only once. Specimen: peripheral blood. Receptors were obtained from a woman older than 75 with COVID-19, enrolled during active disease.

This CDR3 is CASSSGLLGNQPQHF. The CDR3 nucleotides read TGTGCCAGTTCTTCAGGGTTATTAGGCAATCAGCCCCAGCATTTT. V and J are TRBV28 and TRBJ1-5; D is possibly TRBD1 (5 bases). V was clipped by 9 bases and J by 2 bases, with 17 bases between them. Germline V CDR1 and CDR2: MDHEN, SYDVKM. This CDR3 region has 15 residues.

The chain combines TRBV10-2 with TRBJ2-1; no definite D call. This CDR3 region has 14 residues. In germline, CDR1 is WSHSY, CDR2 SAAADI. Trimming took 2 bases from V and 5 from J, leaving 10 bases between them. The CDR3 loop reads CASSEVLPDNEQFF. The CDR3 DNA follows: TGCGCCAGCAGTGAGGTACTGCCCGACAATGAGCAGTTCTTC.

The rearrangement links TRBV5-1 to TRBJ2-7; D possibly corresponds to TRBD2 (6 bases). The germline gives CDR1 SGHRS, CDR2 YFSETQ. Trimming cost V 1 base and J 3 bases, with 14 bases left between them. The CDR3 covers 15 residues. CDR3 DNA: TGCGCCAGCAGCTTGAAGACTAGTCTCCTCTACGAGCAGTACTTC. This encodes CASSLKTSLLYEQYF.

V and J are TRBV6-1 and TRBJ1-2, with no clear D. Germline CDR1 MNHNS, CDR2 SASEGT. CDR3 length equals 13 residues. The V and J ends lost 2 bases and 8 bases respectively, with 12 bases between them. CDR3: CASSEFTAGGYTF. CDR3 nucleotide sequence: TGTGCCAGCAGTGAATTCACAGCCGGCGGCTACACCTTC.

This chain connects TRBV7-6 to TRBJ1-1; 11 bases match TRBD1. Germline assignment: CDR1 SGHVS and CDR2 FNYEAQ. The CDR3 has 16 amino acids. Trimming at V came to 0 bases and at J to 7 bases, leaving 7 bases not matched to a gene. CDR3 residues: CASSLAAGGTGGEAFF. DNA for the CDR3: TGTGCCAGCAGCTTAGCAGCAGGGGGGACAGGGGGTGAAGCTTTCTTT.

The chain joins TRBV11-2 to TRBJ2-6, with D possibly TRBD2 on 6 matching bases. V lost 4 bases to trimming and J lost 0 bases, with 19 bases between them. The CDR3 loop spans 19 amino acids. Germline V gives CDR1 SGHAT, CDR2 FQNNGV. CDR3 loop: CASSSPRRRGGSGANVLTF. The CDR3 bases are TGTGCCAGCAGCTCCCCAAGAAGGAGGGGAGGCTCTGGGGCCAACGTCCTGACTTTC.

The gene calls are TRBV7-6 and TRBJ2-3; 7 nucleotides match TRBD2. CDR1 SGHVS and CDR2 FNYEAQ come from the germline V gene. V lost 1 base, J lost 4 bases, and 8 bases stayed unmatched. This CDR3 comprises 16 residues. CDR3 protein: CASSLGGAGIADTQYF. In nucleotides, the CDR3 is TGTGCCAGCAGCTTAGGAGGAGCGGGAATCGCAGATACGCAGTATTTT.

The chain couples TRBV12-2 to TRBJ2-5; the D call of TRBD2 is as the table states it, not checked on the DNA. TRBV12-2 is listed as a pseudogene. The length of the CDR3 is 17 residues. The CDR3 DNA follows: TGTGCAAGTCGCTTAGCGTTTCCGGGTCGAGGACAAGAGACCCAGTACTTC. Residues: CASRLAFPGRGQETQYF.

This chain connects TRBV3-1 (or the pseudogene TRBV3-2) to TRBJ1-2; D may be TRBD1 (5 bases). This CDR3 has 15 amino acids. Germline lookup yields CDR1 LGHDT and CDR2 YNNKEL (reference sequence). V gave up 5 bases and J gave up 0 bases, with 13 bases separating them. CDR3 coding DNA: TGTGCCAGCAGCTATGTCGGACAAGCTAACTATGGCTACACCTTC. It yields the protein CASSYVGQANYGYTF.

This chain uses TRBV7-9 with TRBJ2-1; 9 positions agree with TRBD2. The V gene's germline CDR1 is SEHNR and CDR2 FQNEAQ (reference sequence). V shed 7 bases and J 5 bases; nucleotides not matched to a gene: 6. This CDR3 has 14 amino acids. CDR3 sequence (DNA): TGTGCCAGCATCATAGCGGGAGTGGACAATGAGCAGTTCTTC. This gives the protein CASIIAGVDNEQFF.

The V call is TRBV4-1, the J call TRBJ2-5; D is ambiguous. This CDR3 has 15 amino acids. Trimming cost V 1 base and J 5 bases, with 14 bases left between them. Germline V lookup: CDR1 MGHRA, CDR2 YSYEKL. The CDR3 reads CASSQGVRSYETQYF. CDR3 in DNA: TGCGCCAGCAGCCAAGGTGTGAGGTCGTACGAGACCCAGTACTTC.

The chain uses TRBV19 and TRBJ1-5; TRBD1 aligns across 8 bases. The V gene end was trimmed by 6 bases and the J gene end by 6 bases; junction bases not matched to a gene: 13. The germline gives CDR1 LNHDA, CDR2 SQIVND (reference sequence). The CDR3 loop spans 16 amino acids. The CDR3 sequence: CASSPGAAGGFQPQHF. The CDR3 DNA is TGTGCCAGTAGCCCAGGGGCCGCAGGGGGCTTTCAGCCCCAGCATTTT.

In regard to this clone: A much larger clone sits a single nucleotide away, making a read error possible. The sample contains more than one DNA sequence encoding this CDR3. V gene TRBV12-3 or TRBV12-4 combines with J gene TRBJ1-5; D is uncertain. The CDR3 has 13 residues. Trimming left V 6 bases short and J 2 bases short, with 8 bases between. The CDR3 DNA follows: TGTGCCAGCAGCCTTCAGGGCAATCAGCCCCAGCATTTT. Residues: CASSLQGNQPQHF.

As for this clone: Other DNA sequences in the sample encode the same CDR3. The rearrangement joins TRBV7-3 to TRBJ1-1; D is uncertain. Germline V gene data show CDR1 as SGHTA and CDR2 as FQGTGA. The CDR3 length is 13 residues. Trimming left V 1 base short and J 1 base short, with 4 bases between. CDR3 loop: CASSLSRNTEAFF. In DNA, the CDR3 is TGTGCCAGCAGCTTAAGCAGGAACACTGAAGCTTTCTTT.

On this clone: Sequence at one end of the junction differs from germline and may be a read error. The chain recombines TRBV5-1 with TRBJ1-4, with D tentatively TRBD1 (6 bases). The CDR3 covers 14 residues. Per germline, CDR1 SGHRS and CDR2 YFSETQ. Written as DNA, the CDR3 is TGCGCCAGCAGCTTGGGGGACACGAGGGCCACTTCGTTCTTT. It codes for CASSLGDTRATSFF.